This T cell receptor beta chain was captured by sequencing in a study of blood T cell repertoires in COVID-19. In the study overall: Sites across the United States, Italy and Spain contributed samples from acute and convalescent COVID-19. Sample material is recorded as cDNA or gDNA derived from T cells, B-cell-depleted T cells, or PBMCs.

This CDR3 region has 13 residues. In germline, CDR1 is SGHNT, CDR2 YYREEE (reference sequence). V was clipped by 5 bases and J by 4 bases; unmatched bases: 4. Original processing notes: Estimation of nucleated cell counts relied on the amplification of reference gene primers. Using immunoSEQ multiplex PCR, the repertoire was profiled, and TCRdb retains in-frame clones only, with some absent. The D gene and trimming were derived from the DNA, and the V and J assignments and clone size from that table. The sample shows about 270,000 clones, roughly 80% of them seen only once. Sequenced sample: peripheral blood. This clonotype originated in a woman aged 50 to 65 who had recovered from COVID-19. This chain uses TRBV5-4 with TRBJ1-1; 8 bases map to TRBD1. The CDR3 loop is CASRHDRGTEAFF. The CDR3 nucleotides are TGTGCCAGCAGACACGACAGGGGCACTGAAGCTTTCTTT.